This TCR beta chain was recovered during a study of spatial heterogeneity in lung cancer. Study in general: Detection consistently yielded more beta chains than alpha chains.

Each molecule of TCR cDNA was tagged with one unique molecular identifier. TCRdb reprocessed the 5' RACE reads via MiXCR and lists one record per CDR3 protein. The top ten clones hold about 14% of a sample with about 3,400 distinct CDR3 sequences, about 25% of them seen once. Time point defined: sample taken at primary tumor resection. Whole RNA, which was extracted from tumor, nontumor lung tissue or frozen PBMC, was sequenced without any cell sorting. CDR1 and CDR2 (germline): MGHRA, YSYEKL. The CDR3 is 13 amino acids. V was cut by 6 bases and J by 0 bases, with 9 bases left in between. Source: normal lung tissue next to the tumor, taken at surgery. This chain uses TRBV4-1 with TRBJ2-7, with unresolved D. The TCR originated in a male donor with early-stage non-small cell lung cancer. CDR3 sequence (DNA): TGCGCCAGCAGTCTCGCCGTCTCCTACGAGCAGTACTTC. It specifies CASSLAVSYEQYF.